The rows below give T cell receptor beta chains drawn from one sample of a study of T cell repertoires in cytomegalovirus infection. What these receptors recognize is not known. Each CDR3 protein is one row after TCRdb ran MiXCR on the reads. This sample yields approximately 910,000 distinct CDR3 sequences, of which less than 35% are seen a single time; 11% to 15% belongs to the top ten. The source material was cultured CD8+ T cells from PBMCs, sampled from culture after CMV antigen stimulation. These TCRs come from a human donor in good health (CMV status not recorded). Some clones in this sample may be carry-over from other donors' samples. Both conserved end residues are part of each CDR3. D genes are given only for firm matches. Some rows mark clone size as missing; the rest say once, few, many or name a class of expanded clone.

V gene	D gene	clone size	J gene	CDR3 DNA	CDR3 protein
TRBV19	NA	few	TRBJ1-5	TGTGCCAGTAGTATAGAGGCAGAACATCAGCCCCAGCATTTT	CASSIEAEHQPQHF
TRBV12-3/TRBV12-4	TRBD1	many	TRBJ1-5	TGTGCCAGCAGTCATGACAGGGAACGTTCACAGCCCCAGCATTTT	CASSHDRERSQPQHF
TRBV10-3	NA	NA	TRBJ2-7	TGTGCCATCAGTGGGCCGACAGGTTTGTTCTACGAGCAGTACTTC	CAISGPTGLFYEQYF
TRBV7-8	TRBD1	NA	TRBJ2-5	TGTGCCAGCAACCCGGACAGGGGGCGGGAGACCCAGTACTTC	CASNPDRGRETQYF
TRBV6-2/TRBV6-3	TRBD1	once	TRBJ1-2	TGTGCCAGCAGTTTCCGGGACAGGGAGGACTATGACTACACCTTC	CASSFRDREDYDYTF
TRBV7-9	TRBD1	many	TRBJ1-5	TGTGCCAGCAGGCGAAGGCGAGGGGCAGGGGGCTCTAGCAATCAGCCCCAGCATTTT	CASRRRRGAGGSSNQPQHF
TRBV2	TRBD1	NA	TRBJ1-6	TGTGCCAGCAGTCAAAGGACAGGGGTTGGTTCACCCCTCCACTTT	CASSQRTGVGSPLHF
TRBV14	TRBD2	few	TRBJ2-3	TGTGCCAGCAGCCAGTCGATGGGAGGGCCTGAAGAAGTCACAGATACGCAGTATTTT	CASSQSMGGPEEVTDTQYF
TRBV6-5	NA	NA	TRBJ2-5	TGTGCCAGCAGTTACTCGTCCATCATTCGGGGAGAGACCCAGTACTTC	CASSYSSIIRGETQYF
TRBV6-2/TRBV6-3	NA	NA	TRBJ1-4	TGTGCCAGCAAACGACTTGCAACTAATGAAAAACTGTTTTTT	CASKRLATNEKLFF
TRBV5-5	NA	few	TRBJ1-1	TGTGCCAGCAGCTTGACAGAGTACACTATTGAAGCTTTCTTT	CASSLTEYTIEAFF
TRBV5-1	TRBD1	NA	TRBJ1-1	TGCGCCAGCAGACAGGGGGTCAACACTGAAGCTTTCTTT	CASRQGVNTEAFF
TRBV24-1	NA	few	TRBJ1-6	TGTGCCACCAGTGATGCTCCCGACAGTGGCCGTCGTTCACCCCTCCACTTT	CATSDAPDSGRRSPLHF
TRBV4-1	TRBD1	NA	TRBJ1-2	TGTGCCAGCAGCCAAGATAGGGACAGGGGGCCCTACTATGGCTACACCTTC	CASSQDRDRGPYYGYTF
TRBV27	TRBD1	NA	TRBJ2-2	TGTGCCAGCAACGGACAGGGGGCGCCGACCGGGGAGCTGTTTTTT	CASNGQGAPTGELFF
TRBV20-1	TRBD1	NA	TRBJ1-4	TGCAGTGCTAGGTTTCAGGGGGCCTCTAATGAAAAACTGTTTTTT	CSARFQGASNEKLFF
TRBV7-9	NA	NA	TRBJ2-3	TGTGCCAGCAGCTTAGCCCTGATGGAGAACACAGATACGCAGTATTTT	CASSLALMENTDTQYF
TRBV5-4	NA	NA	TRBJ2-5	TGTGCCAGCAGCTTGAAGGGGGGTAGGGAGACCCAGTACTTC	CASSLKGGRETQYF
TRBV7-6	TRBD1	NA	TRBJ2-3	TGTGCCAGCAGCCAGGGACAGGGTGTAGGAGATACGCAGTATTTT	CASSQGQGVGDTQYF
TRBV6-6	NA	few	TRBJ1-1	TGTGCCAGCAGTAACCGAAACAGGTTGGGCACTGAAGCTTTCTTT	CASSNRNRLGTEAFF
TRBV6-1	NA	many	TRBJ2-5	TGTGCCAGCAGTAATTTAAGACTGTACCAAGAGACCCAGTACTTC	CASSNLRLYQETQYF
TRBV6-2/TRBV6-3	NA	NA	TRBJ2-2	TGTGCCAGCACCCTTTACCGCGGGGAGCTGTTTTTT	CASTLYRGELFF
TRBV27	TRBD1	few	TRBJ1-1	TGTGCCAGCAGTTTCCAGGGGGGCCTAGCTGAAGCTTTCTTT	CASSFQGGLAEAFF
TRBV7-2	NA	many	TRBJ2-1	TGTGCCAGCAGCACCCTCTCCTACAATGAGCAGTTCTTC	CASSTLSYNEQFF
TRBV18	NA	NA	TRBJ2-7	TGTGCCAGCTCACCACCGGACGGGATTTTCTCCTACGAGCAGTACTTC	CASSPPDGIFSYEQYF
TRBV5-1	NA	few	TRBJ2-2	TGCGCCAGCAGCTTGAAAGGTTGGGGAAACACCGGGGAGCTGTTTTTT	CASSLKGWGNTGELFF
TRBV27	TRBD1	few	TRBJ2-7	TGTGCCAGCAGTCCGGACCGGGACAGGGTACCCTACGAGCAGTACTTC	CASSPDRDRVPYEQYF
TRBV6-2/TRBV6-3	TRBD1	NA	TRBJ1-1	TGTGCCAGCAGCTTCCGTGAGGGGGCAAGGGCTGAAGCTTTCTTT	CASSFREGARAEAFF
TRBV10-3	NA	few	TRBJ1-1	TGTGCCATCAGTGAGTTCAGGGGCGGCACTGAAGCTTTCTTT	CAISEFRGGTEAFF
TRBV4-1	TRBD1	NA	TRBJ2-4	TGCGCCAGCAGCCCCCTGGTCGGACAGGGGTTGGCCAAAAACATTCAGTACTTC	CASSPLVGQGLAKNIQYF
TRBV19	NA	few	TRBJ2-1	TGTGCCAGTAGCCTCTCAACAGGGTCCCCCGGGCAGTTCTTC	CASSLSTGSPGQFF
TRBV10-3	TRBD1	once	TRBJ1-2	TGTGCCATCCCCAATCTCAGGGGGGCCTATGGCTACACCTTC	CAIPNLRGAYGYTF
TRBV19	NA	NA	TRBJ2-1	TGTGCCAGTAGTATCTCCAGGGGGGCCTACAATGAGCAGTTCTTC	CASSISRGAYNEQFF
TRBV6-2/TRBV6-3	TRBD2	NA	TRBJ2-4	TGTGCCAGCAGTTACGGACTAGAAGGCGGCATTCAGTACTTC	CASSYGLEGGIQYF
TRBV14	TRBD2	NA	TRBJ2-1	TGTGCCAACAGGACTAGCGGTAGCTCCTACAATGAGCAGTTCTTC	CANRTSGSSYNEQFF
TRBV7-9	NA	NA	TRBJ1-2	TGTGCCAGCAGCGGGGAGGGTCCTAACTATGGCTACACCTTC	CASSGEGPNYGYTF
TRBV7-6	TRBD1	NA	TRBJ1-2	TGTGCCAGCAGCGCTTCCGGGACAGCCGGCTACACCTTC	CASSASGTAGYTF
TRBV15	TRBD1	NA	TRBJ1-5	TGTGCCACCAGCAGAGGGACAGGGTGGGTGAATCAGCCCCAGCATTTT	CATSRGTGWVNQPQHF
TRBV7-9	TRBD1	NA	TRBJ2-2	TGTGCCAGCAGGGCCGCGGGACAGGGTATCGGCGGGGAGCTGTTTTTT	CASRAAGQGIGGELFF
TRBV6-1	TRBD1	few	TRBJ2-5	TGTGCCATCCGACAGGGCTACCAAGAGACCCAGTACTTC	CAIRQGYQETQYF
TRBV2	NA	few	TRBJ1-5	TGTGCCAGCAGGGCTGAGTTGTATAGCAATCAGCCCCAGCATTTT	CASRAELYSNQPQHF
TRBV25-1	NA	few	TRBJ2-3	TGTGCCAGCACCCCTGGGGACGGCAAGGGATATACGCAGTATTTT	CASTPGDGKGYTQYF